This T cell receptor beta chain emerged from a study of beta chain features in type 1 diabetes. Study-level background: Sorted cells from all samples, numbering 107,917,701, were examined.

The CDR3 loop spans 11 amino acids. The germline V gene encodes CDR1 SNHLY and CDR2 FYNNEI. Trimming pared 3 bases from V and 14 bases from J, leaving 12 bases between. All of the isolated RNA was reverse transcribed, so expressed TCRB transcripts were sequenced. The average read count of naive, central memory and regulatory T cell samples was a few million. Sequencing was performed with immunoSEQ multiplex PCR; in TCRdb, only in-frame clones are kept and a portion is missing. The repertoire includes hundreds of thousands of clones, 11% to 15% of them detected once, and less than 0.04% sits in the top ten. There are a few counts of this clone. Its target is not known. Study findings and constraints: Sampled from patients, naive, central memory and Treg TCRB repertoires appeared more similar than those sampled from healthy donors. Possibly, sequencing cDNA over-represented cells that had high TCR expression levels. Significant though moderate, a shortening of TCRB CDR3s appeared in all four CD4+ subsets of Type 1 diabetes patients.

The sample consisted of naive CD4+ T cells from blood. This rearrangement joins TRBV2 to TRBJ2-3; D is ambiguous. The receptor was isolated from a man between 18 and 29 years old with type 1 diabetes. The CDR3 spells CASSEWSGRYF. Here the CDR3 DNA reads TGTGCCAGCAGTGAGTGGTCAGGACGGTATTTT.